A single sample gave rise to the 29 T cell receptor beta chains below, sequenced in a study of T cells in localized non-small cell lung cancer. Assay: immunoSEQ multiplex PCR; the TCRdb copy retains only in-frame clones and omits some. Among almost 30,000 clones listed, roughly 91% were seen once. The sequences come from peripheral blood, collected before any cancer treatment. The receptors stem from a female donor older than 55 with stage III squamous cell lung carcinoma.

The chain couples TRBV9 to TRBJ2-1; D gene unclear. The germline V and J ends were trimmed by 3 bases and 10 bases, with 26 bases remaining between them. CDR3 length: 17 amino acids. Looked up from germline, CDR1 is SGDLS and CDR2 is YYNGEE. Here the CDR3 DNA reads TGTGCCAGCAGCGAGAGCAGATTGGACGCTCTCCCAAAGGAGCAGTTCTTC. It encodes CASSESRLDALPKEQFF. Full variable domain (rest looked up from reference TRBV9 and TRBJ2-1): DSGVTQTPKHLITATGQRVTLRCSPRSGDLSVYWYQQSLDQGLQFLIQYYNGEERAKGNILERFSAQQFPDLHSELNLSSLELGDSALYFCASSESRLDALPKEQFFGPGTRLTVL.

The chain has TRBV11-2 and TRBJ1-6; TRBD1 agrees at 8 bases. Germline V lookup: CDR1 SGHAT, CDR2 FQNNGV. Trimming cost V 5 bases and J 7 bases; bases outside gene matches: 4. The CDR3 has 14 amino acids. The CDR3 region is CASSQDRVNSPLHF. CDR3 nucleotides: TGTGCCAGCAGCCAGGACAGGGTGAATTCACCCCTCCACTTT. Full variable domain (rest looked up from reference TRBV11-2 and TRBJ1-6): EAGVAQSPRYKIIEKRQSVAFWCNPISGHATLYWYQQILGQGPKLLIQFQNNGVVDDSQLPKDRFSAERLKGVDSTLKIQPAKLEDSAVYLCASSQDRVNSPLHFGNGTRLTVT.

The rearrangement joins TRBV6-4 to TRBJ2-1, with no clear D. This CDR3 has 12 residues. Germline CDR1 and CDR2: MRHNA and SNTAGT. V lost 0 bases, J lost 8 bases, and 5 bases lay in between. The CDR3 bases are TGTGCCAGCAGTGACTCGAAGTATGAGCAGTTCTTC. Protein: CASSDSKYEQFF.

V and J are TRBV5-1 and TRBJ2-1; the D gene is possibly TRBD2 (5 bases). Trimming removed 2 bases at V and 6 bases at J, with 15 bases between. The CDR3 extends over 15 amino acids. Per germline, CDR1 SGHRS and CDR2 YFSETQ. CDR3 protein: CASSFLTSPLNEQFF. The CDR3 nucleotides read TGCGCCAGCAGCTTTCTTACTAGTCCGCTCAATGAGCAGTTCTTC.

DNA of the CDR3: TGTGCCAGCAGCTTAGTAACAGGGGGCAAAGCTTTCTTT. This encodes CASSLVTGGKAFF. The rearrangement links TRBV11-2 to TRBJ1-1; 9 positions match TRBD1. Germline CDR1 and CDR2: SGHAT and FQNNGV. This CDR3 spans 13 amino acids. Trimming at V came to 1 base and at J to 9 bases, leaving 3 bases not matched to a gene.

CDR3 coding DNA: TGTGCCAGCAGCATGGGGGACTCGCGCAATGAGCAGTTCTTC. Translation: CASSMGDSRNEQFF. The chain couples TRBV7-3 to TRBJ2-1, with D possibly TRBD2 on 6 matching bases. The CDR3 length is 14 residues. Germline V lookup: CDR1 SGHTA, CDR2 FQGTGA. The V end was cut by 5 bases, the J end by 6 bases, with 14 bases between. Drawing the rest from reference TRBV7-3 and TRBJ2-1, the complete variable domain is GAGVSQTPSNKVTEKGKYVELRCDPISGHTALYWYRQSLGQGPEFLIYFQGTGAADDSGLPNDRFFAVRPEGSVSTLKIQRTERGDSAVYLCASSMGDSRNEQFFGPGTRLTVL.

The table lists this clone with a count of one. The genes are TRBV2 and TRBJ2-7, with 8 bases aligning to TRBD2. Germline CDR1 and CDR2: SNHLY and FYNNEI. The CDR3 spans 12 residues. The V segment lost 4 bases and the J segment 6 bases; nucleotides outside the gene matches: 2. CDR3 bases: TGTGCCAGCAGTGGGAGCGGGGGCGAGCAGTACTTC. Its translation is CASSGSGGEQYF.

The rearrangement uses TRBV19 and TRBJ1-1; D unresolved. The CDR3 runs 13 residues. Per the germline V gene, CDR1 is LNHDA and CDR2 is SQIVND (reference sequence). V was pared by 3 bases and J by 3 bases, with 8 bases between. The CDR3 region is CASSITPDTEAFF. DNA for the CDR3: TGTGCCAGTAGTATCACGCCCGACACTGAAGCTTTCTTT.

The chain recombines TRBV10-3 with TRBJ1-2; no definite D call. Per the germline V gene, CDR1 is ENHRY and CDR2 is SYGVKD. There are 13 residues in the CDR3. Trimming took off 0 bases at V and 5 bases at J, with 7 bases between the two ends. CDR3 in DNA: TGTGCCATCAGTGAGTCGTCCGATTATGGCTACACCTTC. This codes for CAISESSDYGYTF.

The count of this clone is one. The V gene is TRBV5-1, the J gene TRBJ2-1, with a tentative D call TRBD2 (6 bases). CDR3 length equals 17 residues. Per germline, CDR1 SGHRS and CDR2 YFSETQ. V gave up 4 bases and J gave up 6 bases, with 23 bases separating them. This CDR3 is CASSNGGGRYYVNEQFF. The CDR3 DNA reads as TGCGCCAGCAGCAACGGAGGAGGGCGGTATTACGTCAATGAGCAGTTCTTC.

This clone was detected once. The chain has TRBV5-1 and TRBJ1-1, with D tentatively TRBD1 (6 bases). CDR3 length equals 14 residues. Trimming pared 5 bases from V and 1 base from J, leaving 12 bases between. CDR1 and CDR2 from the germline V gene are SGHRS and YFSETQ. The CDR3 DNA follows: TGCGCCAGCAGTTCGGACAGCCAGAACACTGAAGCTTTCTTT. Protein sequence: CASSSDSQNTEAFF.

V and J are TRBV27 and TRBJ1-4; 10 bases fit TRBD1. The junction had 12 bases not matched to a gene; V was cut back by 8 bases and J by 6 bases. The CDR3 covers 16 residues. CDR1 is MNHEY and CDR2 is SMNVEV in the germline V gene (reference sequence). CDR3 nucleotide sequence: TGTGCCAGCTCGCCGTGGACAGGGGGGAGGGATGAAAAACTGTTTTTT. The encoded protein is CASSPWTGGRDEKLFF.

The gene calls are TRBV5-1 and TRBJ2-7; 9 nucleotides match TRBD2. The ends lost 4 bases at V and 3 bases at J; junction bases unmatched: 14. This CDR3 has 17 amino acids. CDR1 is SGHRS, CDR2 YFSETQ, per germline. The CDR3 sequence: CASSRAGGPLVVYEQYF. The CDR3 DNA sequence: TGCGCCAGCAGCCGGGCGGGAGGGCCCCTGGTTGTCTACGAGCAGTACTTC.

V is TRBV21-1 and J is TRBJ2-3; the D call TRBD2 from the table was never checked on the DNA. TRBV21-1 is listed as a pseudogene. This CDR3 contains 18 residues. In DNA, the CDR3 is TGTGCCAGCAGCAAAGAAGGGGGGACTAGCGGGAGGGGAGATACGCAGTATTTT. This gives the protein CASSKEGGTSGRGDTQYF.

The chain carries TRBV7-2 and TRBJ1-2; 7 nucleotides line up with TRBD1. Germline CDR1 and CDR2: SGHTA and FQGNSA. Germline trimming cut 1 base from V and 7 bases from J; bases unmatched to any gene: 9. This CDR3 is built from 15 residues. The CDR3 loop reads CASSLGGEGASGYTF. Here the CDR3 DNA reads TGTGCCAGCAGCTTAGGAGGAGAGGGGGCCTCTGGCTACACCTTC.

The DNA for the CDR3 is TGTGCCAGCAGCTCTGGGGGACAGAGTAATCAGCCCCAGCATTTT. This encodes CASSSGGQSNQPQHF. This chain uses TRBV7-6 with TRBJ1-5; 7 bases fit TRBD1. The CDR3 length is 15 residues. Germline trimming cut 4 bases from V and 4 bases from J; bases unmatched to any gene: 7. Germline CDR1 and CDR2: SGHVS and FNYEAQ.

The chain couples TRBV23-1 to TRBJ2-7; 11 bases line up with TRBD1. TRBV23-1 counts as an open reading frame of uncertain function. The V gene end was trimmed by 8 bases and the J gene end by 3 bases; junction bases not matched to a gene: 18. There are 18 residues in the CDR3. CDR3: CASGSGQGEGGRIYEQYF. The CDR3 bases are TGCGCCAGCGGGTCGGGACAGGGGGAGGGCGGGAGGATCTACGAGCAGTACTTC.

This chain joins TRBV19 and TRBJ2-7; 7 bases agree with TRBD1. This CDR3 spans 15 amino acids. J gave up 2 bases and V 6 bases, and 10 bases lay outside the gene matches. Germline V gene data show CDR1 as LNHDA and CDR2 as SQIVND (reference sequence). The CDR3, as DNA: TGTGCCAGTAGCCCCCCGGACAGGTTCCCCTACGAGCAGTACTTC. Translation: CASSPPDRFPYEQYF.

The chain joins TRBV2 to TRBJ2-3, with TRBD1 matching 9 bases. Germline lookup yields CDR1 SNHLY and CDR2 FYNNEI. CDR3 length equals 16 residues. Trimming took 6 bases from V and 5 from J; bases not matched to a gene: 12. The CDR3 coding sequence is TGTGCCAGCAGATCCCAGGGACAGGGTATAGGAGATACGCAGTATTTT. This sequence encodes CASRSQGQGIGDTQYF.

The chain recombines TRBV5-1 with TRBJ2-3; D remains unclear. Germline CDR1 is SGHRS and CDR2 is YFSETQ. The CDR3 runs 15 residues. Trimming took off 1 base at V and 0 bases at J, with 9 bases between the two ends. Written as DNA, the CDR3 is TGCGCCAGCAGCTTGTCAGATTCTAGCACAGATACGCAGTATTTT. The encoded protein is CASSLSDSSTDTQYF. The complete variable domain, with remaining parts taken from reference TRBV5-1 and TRBJ2-3, reads KAGVTQTPRYLIKTRGQQVTLSCSPISGHRSVSWYQQTPGQGLQFLFEYFSETQRNKGNFPGRFSGRQFSNSRSEMNVSTLELGDSALYLCASSLSDSSTDTQYFGPGTRLTVL.

The chain is built from TRBV28 and TRBJ2-5; D may be TRBD1 or TRBD2 (6 bases each). Germline V lookup: CDR1 MDHEN, CDR2 SYDVKM. The V end lost 6 bases, the J end lost 5 bases, and 19 bases lay between the germline ends. This CDR3 is built from 15 residues. CDR3 residues: CASRPLRGAGETQYF. The CDR3, as DNA: TGTGCCAGCAGGCCGCTCAGGGGCGCGGGGGAGACCCAGTACTTC.

The chain combines TRBV10-3 with TRBJ2-7; TRBD1 agrees at 8 bases. The germline V gene encodes CDR1 ENHRY and CDR2 SYGVKD. V dropped 5 bases and J dropped 4; count of bases not matched to a gene: 10. The CDR3 extends over 15 amino acids. CDR3 bases: TGTGCCATCAGTCCCGGAGACAGGGGTGGGTACGAGCAGTACTTC. It specifies CAISPGDRGGYEQYF.

The rearrangement links TRBV6-1 to TRBJ2-1; 8 nucleotides agree with TRBD2. Germline lookup yields CDR1 MNHNS and CDR2 SASEGT. The junction had 11 bases not matched to a gene; V was cut back by 6 bases and J by 10 bases. This CDR3 is built from 14 residues. In DNA, the CDR3 is TGTGCCAGCAGAGGACTAGCCCGGAAGGAGGAGCAGTTCTTC. It is translated as CASRGLARKEEQFF.

The chain combines TRBV29-1 with TRBJ1-3, with D unresolved. The CDR3 has 14 residues. Germline CDR1 SQVTM, CDR2 ANQGSEA. The ends were cut back, 4 bases at V and 0 bases at J, with 10 bases in the middle. The CDR3 region is CSVAVWGSGNTIYF. As DNA, the CDR3 is TGCAGCGTTGCTGTTTGGGGCTCTGGAAACACCATATATTTT.

The count of this clone is one. The CDR3 DNA reads as TGTGCCAGCAGTTTACCCCCAGGGTTACGAGTCACCTTC. Encoded protein: CASSLPPGLRVTF. The chain combines TRBV28 with TRBJ1-2, with a weak D call TRBD1 (5 bases). Germline V CDR1 and CDR2: MDHEN, SYDVKM. V was pared by 2 bases and J by 13 bases, with 17 bases between. This CDR3 has 13 residues.

This chain uses TRBV21-1 with TRBJ2-2; TRBD1, the D gene given by the table, was not confirmed from the DNA. TRBV21-1 is shown as a pseudogene. CDR3 size: 13 residues. The CDR3 nucleotides are TGTGCCATCCAGCAACAGTTGACCGGGGAGCTGTTTTTT. It codes for CAIQQQLTGELFF.

This clone showed up just once. This chain links TRBV4-2 with TRBJ2-3; 7 bases align to TRBD1. V lost 3 bases, J lost 2 bases, and 14 bases stayed unmatched. Germline CDR1 and CDR2: LGHNA and YNFKEQ. CDR3 length: 18 residues. The CDR3 protein is CASSQGNRGTTFTDTQYF. The CDR3 DNA reads as TGTGCCAGCAGCCAGGGAAACAGGGGCACAACCTTCACAGATACGCAGTATTTT.

V and J are TRBV19 and TRBJ2-1; TRBD1 matches at 7 bases. The CDR3 extends over 14 amino acids. Trimming took 5 bases from V and 10 from J; bases not matched to a gene: 11. The germline V gene has CDR1 LNHDA and CDR2 SQIVND (reference sequence). The CDR3 DNA sequence: TGTGCCAGTAGTTTCGGGACAGCTGTCTGGGAGCAGTTCTTC. Protein product: CASSFGTAVWEQFF. Full variable domain (outside the CDR3, taken from reference TRBV19 and TRBJ2-1): DGGITQSPKYLFRKEGQNVTLSCEQNLNHDAMYWYRQDPGQGLRLIYYSQIVNDFQKGDIAEGYSVSREKKESFPLTVTSAQKNPTAFYLCASSFGTAVWEQFFGPGTRLTVL.

The chain carries TRBV11-2 and TRBJ2-4; D ambiguous. The CDR3 loop spans 15 amino acids. Per the germline V gene, CDR1 is SGHAT and CDR2 is FQNNGV. V dropped 3 bases and J dropped 0 bases, with 9 bases sitting between them. The CDR3 DNA is TGTGCCAGCAGCTTTGCAGCCCTAGCCAAAAACATTCAGTACTTC. Residues: CASSFAALAKNIQYF.